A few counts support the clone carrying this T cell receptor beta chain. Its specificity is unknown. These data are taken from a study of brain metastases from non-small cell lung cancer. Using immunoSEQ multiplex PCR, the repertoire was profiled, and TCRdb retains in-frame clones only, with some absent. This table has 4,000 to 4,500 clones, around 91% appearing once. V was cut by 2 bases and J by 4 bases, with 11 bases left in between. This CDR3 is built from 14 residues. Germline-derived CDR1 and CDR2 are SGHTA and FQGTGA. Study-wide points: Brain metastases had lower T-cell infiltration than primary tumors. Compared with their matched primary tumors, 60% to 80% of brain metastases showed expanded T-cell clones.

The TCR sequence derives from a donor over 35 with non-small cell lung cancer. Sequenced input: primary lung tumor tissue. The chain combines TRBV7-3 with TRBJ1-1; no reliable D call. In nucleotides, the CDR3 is TGTGCCAGCAGCTTAGACCAAGGCGGCACTGAAGCTTTCTTT. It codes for CASSLDQGGTEAFF.